The clone carrying this T cell receptor (beta chain) was observed at least ten times. Antigen specificity is unknown. The sample is drawn from a study of CD8 T cells in ankylosing spondylitis. Trimming removed 3 bases from V and 9 bases from J, with 12 bases in between. CDR1 is LGHNA, CDR2 YNFKEQ, per germline. The length of the CDR3 is 12 residues. Whole-study findings and limits: A motif of roughly 8 highly homologous TCR beta variants was seen as apparently characteristic of ankylosing spondylitis blood. Disease-linked clones were found to be CD8+ and relatively rare in peripheral blood. Some motif variants were previously reported in reactive arthritis synovial fluid and blood. Significant enrichment of disease-linked clones was reported in matched ankylosing spondylitis synovial fluid.

Scientists made TCR beta libraries using quantitative 5'-RACE with molecular barcodes. Via MiXCR, TCRdb re-called the 5' RACE reads, giving one row per CDR3 protein. The sample has around 490,000 distinct CDR3 sequences; 5.3% are singletons. The rearrangement uses TRBV4-2 and TRBJ2-7, with unresolved D. The TCR comes from a male donor with ankylosing spondylitis. What was sequenced was blood, either unsorted or a sorted T cell fraction (not recorded which). The CDR3 region is CASSQARRVQYF. CDR3 bases: TGTGCCAGCAGCCAGGCCCGCCGGGTGCAGTACTTC.